What follows are 21 T cell receptor beta chains derived from one specimen sequenced in a study of blood T cells in healthy people across ages. A second roughly 7 to 11 cycle PCR used barcoded and J-beta primers. TCRdb independently ran MiXCR on the 5' RACE reads; one entry per CDR3 protein. The sample has hundreds of thousands of distinct CDR3 sequences, more than 40% seen once; the top ten hold nearly 20%. Material: blood. The receptors originated from a man aged 60 to 69 in good health.

The chain joins TRBV3-1 to TRBJ1-2; D remains ambiguous. The CDR3 covers 19 residues. Looked up from germline, CDR1 is LGHDT and CDR2 is YNNKEL (reference sequence). The V gene lost 1 base and the J gene lost 5 bases, with 26 bases spanning the gap. The CDR3 DNA reads as TGTGCCAGCAGCCAAGGTACAGCAACAGCCTACCAAGAAGGTTATGGCTACACCTTC. It yields the protein CASSQGTATAYQEGYGYTF.

The CDR3 nucleotides are TGTGCCAGCAGCGGCTGGGCTACCACAGATACGCAGTATTTT. Amino acids: CASSGWATTDTQYF. The V gene is TRBV9, the J gene TRBJ2-3, with D hard to call. CDR3 length: 14 residues. Germline V CDR1 and CDR2: SGDLS, YYNGEE. The V gene lost 3 bases and the J gene lost 2 bases, with 10 bases spanning the gap.

The chain couples TRBV7-2 to TRBJ2-2; no clear D. Germline CDR1 SGHTA, CDR2 FQGNSA. V shed 1 base and J shed 2 bases, with 11 bases lying between them. The CDR3 length is 16 residues. DNA of the CDR3: TGTGCCAGCAGCTTAGGTTTTGGAGTAAACACCGGGGAGCTGTTTTTT. This gives the protein CASSLGFGVNTGELFF.

The V call is TRBV7-8, the J call TRBJ1-5; D is perhaps TRBD1 (6 bases). The CDR3 spans 15 residues. Trimming cost V 6 bases and J 5 bases, with 17 bases left between them. Per the germline V gene, CDR1 is SGHVS and CDR2 is FQNEAQ. CDR3 loop: CASSSSGTTDQPQHF. The CDR3 nucleotides read TGTGCCAGCAGTTCTTCAGGGACAACAGATCAGCCCCAGCATTTT. The variable domain in full, with the rest retrieved from reference TRBV7-8 and TRBJ1-5, is GAGVSQSPRYKVAKRGQDVALRCDPISGHVSLFWYQQALGQGPEFLTYFQNEAQLDKSGLPSDRFFAERPEGSVSTLKIQRTQQEDSAVYLCASSSSGTTDQPQHFGDGTRLSIL.

The chain links TRBV5-1 to TRBJ2-1; TRBD2 might be the D (6 bases). The CDR3 runs to 16 residues. V was trimmed by 6 bases and J by 0 bases, leaving 16 bases between them. Germline CDR1 is SGHRS and CDR2 is YFSETQ. The CDR3 sequence: CASTLSLRGSYNEQFF. The CDR3 bases are TGCGCCAGCACCCTATCCCTGCGGGGCTCCTACAATGAGCAGTTCTTC.

The J gene is TRBJ2-7, the V gene TRBV7-8; D remains ambiguous. The CDR3 contains 16 residues. The V gene lost 2 bases and the J gene lost 1 base, with 15 bases spanning the gap. Looked up from germline, CDR1 is SGHVS and CDR2 is FQNEAQ. The CDR3 here is CASSLFRVPPSYEQYF. The CDR3 DNA follows: TGTGCCAGCAGCTTATTTCGGGTCCCCCCTTCCTACGAGCAGTACTTC.

V is TRBV5-6 and J is TRBJ2-7, with 9 bases aligning to TRBD1. V trimming: 5 bases; J trimming: 2 bases; junction bases outside the gene matches: 8. Germline values: CDR1 SGHDT, CDR2 YYEEEE. The CDR3 runs 15 residues. The CDR3 DNA reads TGTGCCAGCAGTGTCCCGGGACAGGGACCCTACGAGCAGTACTTC. Translated, it gives CASSVPGQGPYEQYF.

The table lists this clonotype with a few counts. This chain connects TRBV18 to TRBJ2-6; weak D call: TRBD1 (6 bases). The germline V gene encodes CDR1 KGHSH and CDR2 LQKENI. This CDR3 spans 14 amino acids. V was pared by 5 bases and J by 7 bases, with 12 bases between. CDR3 sequence: CASSEQGLANVLTF. The CDR3 bases are TGTGCCAGCTCAGAACAGGGTTTAGCCAACGTCCTGACTTTC.

V is TRBV4-3 and J is TRBJ1-1; D remains ambiguous. V lost 0 bases, J lost 4 bases, and 6 bases lay in between. This CDR3 contains 13 residues. Germline V lookup: CDR1 LGHNA, CDR2 YSLEER. CDR3 DNA sequence: TGCGCCAGCAGCCAAGATCTTTCCACTGAAGCTTTCTTT. As protein: CASSQDLSTEAFF.

This chain connects TRBV20-1 to TRBJ2-1, with TRBD1 matching over 8 bases. Germline values: CDR1 DFQATT, CDR2 SNEGSKA (reference sequence). The V and J ends lost 4 bases and 7 bases, in that order; junction bases with no gene match: 12. This CDR3 has 15 residues. CDR3 amino acids: CSATKGTGVSNEQFF. In nucleotides, the CDR3 is TGCAGTGCTACAAAGGGGACAGGTGTCAGTAATGAGCAGTTCTTC.

V gene TRBV29-1 combines with J gene TRBJ2-5; D might be TRBD1 (7 bases). The DNA matches TRBJ2-7 better at its end, which makes the J call doubtful. Germline V gene sequence: CDR1 SQVTM, CDR2 ANQGSEA. The CDR3 extends over 12 amino acids. Here the CDR3 DNA reads TGCAGCGTTGTCCAGGGGGGCTACGAGCAGTACTTC. Translating it yields CSVVQGGYEQYF.

The rearrangement joins TRBV7-6 to TRBJ2-5; 9 nucleotides match TRBD1. This CDR3 spans 15 amino acids. The V gene's germline CDR1 is SGHVS and CDR2 FNYEAQ. V was clipped by 5 bases and J by 3 bases; unmatched bases: 7. The DNA for the CDR3 is TGTGCCAGCAGCATCTACTGGACAGGGGAAGAGACCCAGTACTTC. This codes for CASSIYWTGEETQYF.

The CDR3 loop reads CASSMRQDLNTEAFF. The CDR3 coding sequence is TGTGCCAGCAGTATGCGACAAGATCTGAACACTGAAGCTTTCTTT. The chain is built from TRBV27 and TRBJ1-1, with no clear D. V shed 5 bases and J shed 0 bases, with 13 bases lying between them. CDR1 and CDR2 from the germline V gene are MNHEY and SMNVEV (reference sequence). This CDR3 has 15 residues.

The chain uses TRBV9 and TRBJ2-1; 9 nucleotides align to TRBD1. The V and J ends lost 5 bases and 7 bases, in that order; junction bases with no gene match: 7. The CDR3 is 14 residues long. Germline values: CDR1 SGDLS, CDR2 YYNGEE. CDR3 DNA sequence: TGTGCCAGCAGGCCGGGACAGGGTGTTAATGAGCAGTTCTTC. It is translated as CASRPGQGVNEQFF.

This clonotype was seen a single time. This chain joins TRBV6-5 and TRBJ2-7, with D maybe TRBD1 (6 bases). The J call is doubtful: the DNA matches TRBJ2-5 better. From germline, CDR1 is MNHEY and CDR2 SVGAGI. The CDR3 length is 16 residues. The CDR3 is CASSYSGLAGEETQYF. CDR3 nucleotides: TGTGCCAGCAGTTACTCAGGTTTGGCAGGGGAGGAGACCCAGTACTTC.

In its sample, this clonotype was seen many times. One junction end does not reproduce the germline sequence, and a read error may be involved. The CDR3 sequence: CASSVTGNYGYTF. CDR3 in DNA: TGTGCCAGCAGCGTCACAGGGAACTATGGCTACACCTTC. V is TRBV5-1 and J is TRBJ1-2, with a possible D match to TRBD1 (6 bases). The CDR3 is made up of 13 amino acids. Germline assignment: CDR1 SGHRS and CDR2 YFSETQ. Using reference TRBV5-1 and TRBJ1-2 for the parts outside the CDR3, the full variable domain is KAGVTQTPRYLIKTRGQQVTLSCSPISGHRSVSWYQQTPGQGLQFLFEYFSETQRNKGNFPGRFSGRQFSNSRSEMNVSTLELGDSALYLCASSVTGNYGYTFGSGTRLTVV.

This clonotype has more than one count but fewer than ten. This sequence joins TRBV12-3 or TRBV12-4 and TRBJ1-1; 9 bases line up with TRBD1. V gave up 6 bases and J gave up 4 bases; unmatched junction bases: 9. The length of the CDR3 is 15 residues. This chain's CDR3 is CASRGQGGFFTEAFF. In DNA, the CDR3 is TGTGCCAGCAGGGGACAGGGCGGATTTTTCACTGAAGCTTTCTTT.

The genes are TRBV7-2 and TRBJ2-1; D is tentatively TRBD1 or TRBD2 (5 bases each). The CDR3 is made up of 14 amino acids. Germline loops: CDR1 SGHTA, CDR2 FQGNSA. Trimming cost V 1 base and J 11 bases, with 15 bases left between them. The DNA of the CDR3 is TGTGCCAGCAGCTTAGACCAAGATTGGGGGAAGCAGTTCTTC. It yields the protein CASSLDQDWGKQFF.

This clonotype came up a few times. The chain recombines TRBV2 with TRBJ2-3, with D unresolved. CDR1 SNHLY and CDR2 FYNNEI come from the germline V gene. The CDR3 is 12 residues long. V shed 2 bases and J shed 2 bases, with 2 bases lying between them. The CDR3 DNA follows: TGTGCCAGCAGTGAACCCACAGATACGCAGTATTTT. Translating it yields CASSEPTDTQYF.

This clonotype was counted a few times. The V and J genes are TRBV29-1 and TRBJ1-1; weak D call: TRBD1 (6 bases). The length of the CDR3 is 11 residues. The V gene's germline CDR1 is SQVTM and CDR2 ANQGSEA. V lost 7 bases and J 8 bases, leaving 14 bases between the germline ends. CDR3 nucleotide sequence: TGCAGCGGATACAGGGAAAGAGAAGCTTTCTTT. Translation: CSGYREREAFF.

The chain joins TRBV12-3 or TRBV12-4 to TRBJ1-2; D gene unclear. Trimming removed 4 bases at V and 8 bases at J, with 14 bases between. The CDR3 runs 13 residues. CDR3 amino acids: CASSYQMREGYTF. In DNA form, the CDR3 reads TGTGCCAGCAGTTACCAGATGCGAGAGGGCTACACCTTC.